Listed below are T cell receptor beta chains from one sample, sequenced in a study of shared clonotypes between healthy human individuals. Repertoires were generated with immunoSEQ multiplex PCR, while TCRdb's copy carries only in-frame clones and drops some. The profile shows roughly 2,000,000 clones, approximately 95% of them singletons. The sample consisted of naive CD8+ T cells sorted from blood. The receptors stem from a man between 18 and 29 years old in good health. Both conserved end residues are part of each CDR3. A D gene is named only where the DNA matches it firmly. Clone size, where shown, is once, few, many, or a class for clones that have expanded.

.	TRBJ2-3	TRBV9	.	TGTGCCAGCAGCCCAGGAGACACAGATACGCAGTATTTT	CASSPGDTDTQYF
.	TRBJ2-3	TRBV7-3	.	TGTGCCAGCAGCTTCACAGTTGGGGGAACAGATACGCAGTATTTT	CASSFTVGGTDTQYF
.	TRBJ2-7	TRBV5-1	once	TGCGCCAGCAGCTTGGGGACCGACCTCTACGAGCAGTACTTC	CASSLGTDLYEQYF
TRBD1	TRBJ2-5	TRBV7-9	.	TGTGCCAGCAGCTTAGAGGCCGGGACAGGGCGAGAGACCCAGTACTTC	CASSLEAGTGRETQYF
.	TRBJ1-5	TRBV6-5	once	TGTGCCAGCAGTTACAGCTCCGGGCAGCCCCAGCATTTT	CASSYSSGQPQHF
.	TRBJ2-7	TRBV27	.	TGTGCCAGCAGTTTCGTAATAGGGGCCCCCTACGAGCAGTACTTC	CASSFVIGAPYEQYF
.	TRBJ2-7	TRBV6-5	once	TGTGCCAGCAGTTACAGGGGCAGCGTCTACGAGCAGTACTTC	CASSYRGSVYEQYF
.	TRBJ2-7	TRBV27	.	TGTGCCAGCAGTTTGGGCCCCTCCTACGAGCAGTACTTC	CASSLGPSYEQYF
TRBD1	TRBJ2-3	TRBV10-3	.	TGTGCCATCAGTCCCGGGACAGGGGATACGCAGTATTTT	CAISPGTGDTQYF
TRBD2	TRBJ2-5	TRBV4-3	.	TGCGCCAGCAGCCAAGGCGCCGGACTAGCGGGAGCGCAAGAGACCCAGTACTTC	CASSQGAGLAGAQETQYF
.	TRBJ1-1	TRBV9	.	TGTGCCAGCAGCCCCACCTTGAACACTGAAGCTTTCTTT	CASSPTLNTEAFF
.	TRBJ1-2	TRBV6-5	.	TGTGCCAGCAGCTCCGACAGCGGGGTCTATGGCTACACCTTC	CASSSDSGVYGYTF
TRBD1	TRBJ1-2	TRBV5-6	.	TGTGCCAGCAGCTTGGGACAGGGGGCAACTGGCTACACCTTC	CASSLGQGATGYTF
.	TRBJ2-5	TRBV7-9	.	TGTGCCAGCAGCGAGACCGGGAGCAGAGGGGAGACCCAGTACTTC	CASSETGSRGETQYF
TRBD1	TRBJ2-7	TRBV27	.	TGTGCCAGCAGTTCCTCCGGGGGACAGGGCGTCTACGAGCAGTACTTC	CASSSSGGQGVYEQYF
.	TRBJ2-3	TRBV2	.	TGTGCCAGCACCGACAAGGTGGATACAGATACGCAGTATTTT	CASTDKVDTDTQYF
.	TRBJ1-1	TRBV7-3	.	TGTGCCAGCAGCTTAAGCGCTCGGGACACTGAAGCTTTCTTT	CASSLSARDTEAFF
TRBD2	TRBJ2-2	TRBV6-6	.	TGTGCCGCAGCGGGGTCAGGACTAGCGAACACCGGGGAGCTGTTTTTT	CAAAGSGLANTGELFF
.	TRBJ1-3	TRBV7-2	few	TGTGCCGTAACTTCGGGATTCTCTGGAAACACCATATATTTT	CAVTSGFSGNTIYF
TRBD1	TRBJ1-4	TRBV4-1	.	TGCGCCAGCAGCCCTAGACAGGGGGCTGATGAAAAACTGTTTTTT	CASSPRQGADEKLFF
.	TRBJ2-7	TRBV15	.	TGTGCCACCAGCAGAGATATGGACGGTTTGTACTTC	CATSRDMDGLYF
TRBD1	TRBJ2-2	TRBV10-1	.	TGCGCCAGCAGTGATAGACAGGGGAACACCGGGGAGCTGTTTTTT	CASSDRQGNTGELFF
TRBD1	TRBJ2-3	TRBV7-6	.	TGTGCCAGCAGCCCCGGGACAGGGAGCACAGATACGCAGTATTTT	CASSPGTGSTDTQYF
.	TRBJ2-7	TRBV5-6	.	TGTGCCAGCAGCCGAGACGGGGTGGAAGCCTACGAGCAGTACTTC	CASSRDGVEAYEQYF
TRBD1	TRBJ1-1	TRBV30	.	TGTGCCTGGAGTGTGTCAGGGGGGATCACTGAAGCTTTCTTT	CAWSVSGGITEAFF
.	TRBJ2-7	TRBV4-3	.	TGCGCCAGCAGCCAAGATCCAGGGGACTACGAGCAGTACTTC	CASSQDPGDYEQYF
TRBD1	TRBJ2-7	TRBV9	.	TGTGCCAGCAGCGGAGGGGACAGTCCAAGATCCTACGAGCAGTACTTC	CASSGGDSPRSYEQYF
TRBD2	TRBJ2-3	TRBV11-2	.	TGTGCCAGCAGCTCCGCCACTAGCGGGAGAGGAGATACGCAGTATTTT	CASSSATSGRGDTQYF
.	TRBJ2-3	TRBV5-1	.	TGCGCCAGCAGCTTGGTTGGCAGCACAGATACGCAGTATTTT	CASSLVGSTDTQYF
TRBD1	TRBJ1-1	TRBV13	few	TGTGCCAGCAGCTTAGAGGGGGCGACTGAAGCTTTCTTT	CASSLEGATEAFF
TRBD2	TRBJ2-3	TRBV7-6	.	TGTGCCAGCAGCCAACTCGCGGGAGCAGATACGCAGTATTTT	CASSQLAGADTQYF
.	TRBJ2-7	TRBV4-3	once	TGCGCCAGCAGCCAGACCCTGGATTCTAGCTACGAGCAGTACTTC	CASSQTLDSSYEQYF
TRBD2	TRBJ2-5	TRBV7-9	.	TGTGCCAGCAGCTTAGATCGAGCGGGGGTTGCCGAGACCCAGTACTTC	CASSLDRAGVAETQYF
.	TRBJ2-3	TRBV11-2	.	TGTGCCAGCAGCTATTTAGCGGACACAGCAGATACGCAGTATTTT	CASSYLADTADTQYF
TRBD1	TRBJ1-2	TRBV5-6	.	TGTGCCAGCAGCTTGGACTCGACAGGGGCGAGCTATGGCTACACCTTC	CASSLDSTGASYGYTF
.	TRBJ2-1	TRBV2	.	TGTGCCAGCAGTTTCTATACCGGGGCGCAAAATGAGCAGTTCTTC	CASSFYTGAQNEQFF
TRBD2	TRBJ2-1	TRBV6-6	.	TGTGCCAGCAGTTACCTACTAGCGGGCAAGGGGGATGAGCAGTTCTTC	CASSYLLAGKGDEQFF
.	TRBJ1-2	TRBV29-1	.	TGCAGCGTTGAAGATGGGACGGAAATCCCATATGGCTACACCTTC	CSVEDGTEIPYGYTF
TRBD1	TRBJ1-1	TRBV5-1	.	TGCGCCAGCAGCTTGGCGTTTTGGGGGACAGTGAACACTGAAGCTTTCTTT	CASSLAFWGTVNTEAFF
.	TRBJ2-1	TRBV6-5	.	TGTGCCAGCAGTTACATGGCTGAGCAGTTCTTC	CASSYMAEQFF
.	TRBJ1-5	TRBV27	.	TGTGCCAGCAGTTCCCAACGACCCGGGACCCAAAGTCGTGAGAGCAATCAGCCCCAGCATTTT	CASSSQRPGTQSRESNQPQHF
TRBD2	TRBJ2-7	TRBV4-1	.	TGCGCCAGCAGCCAAGTAGGACTAGGGCTATCTTCCGAGCAGTACTTC	CASSQVGLGLSSEQYF
.	TRBJ2-7	TRBV7-2	.	TGTGCCAGCAGCTTAGCTGAGGAGCCCTACGAGCAGTACTTC	CASSLAEEPYEQYF
.	TRBJ2-5	TRBV7-2	.	TGTGCCAGCAGCTTAGACCCGGAGTTAGAGACCCAGTACTTC	CASSLDPELETQYF
.	TRBJ2-2	TRBV4-1	.	TGCGCCAGCAGCCAAGATCGGAAGACCGGGGAGCTGTTTTTT	CASSQDRKTGELFF
TRBD2	TRBJ2-7	TRBV28	.	TGTGCCAGCAGGTATTCTAGCGGGGCCTACGAGCAGTACTTC	CASRYSSGAYEQYF
.	TRBJ2-5	TRBV30	.	TGTGCCTGGAGTGCAGGTTCGGAGACCCAGTACTTC	CAWSAGSETQYF
.	TRBJ2-7	TRBV7-3	.	TGTGCCAGCAGCTTAGGACCCGGGTACGAGCAGTACTTC	CASSLGPGYEQYF
TRBD1	TRBJ2-5	TRBV28	.	TGTGCCAGCAGTTTAGATAGGACAGGGTCTTGGGAGACCCAGTACTTC	CASSLDRTGSWETQYF
.	TRBJ1-5	TRBV5-1	.	TGCGCCAGCAGCTATGGGACCGCCGGGGGAAGCAATCAGCCCCAGCATTTT	CASSYGTAGGSNQPQHF